This passage covers 8 T cell receptor beta chains from one sample sequenced in a study of spatial heterogeneity in lung cancer. TCRdb fed the 5' RACE reads into MiXCR, producing one record per CDR3 protein. The table has around 12,000 distinct CDR3 sequences, 13% to 15% seen once. Time point here: sample taken at primary tumor resection. Unsorted whole RNA from tumor, nontumor lung or frozen PBMC underwent sequencing. The sample here was PBMCs, taken at surgery. The receptor source for this set is a female donor with early-stage non-small cell lung cancer.

There are many counts of this clonotype. The rearrangement links TRBV29-1 to TRBJ2-3; no reliable D call. This CDR3 comprises 14 residues. V was clipped by 0 bases and J by 2 bases, with 9 bases between them. Germline-derived CDR1 and CDR2 are SQVTM and ANQGSEA. Here the CDR3 reads CSVEDLAYTDTQYF. CDR3 in DNA: TGCAGCGTTGAAGATCTGGCCTACACAGATACGCAGTATTTT.

Relative to its sample, this clonotype is medium-sized. V gene TRBV28 combines with J gene TRBJ1-1; a possible D gene is TRBD1 (6 bases). There are 15 residues in the CDR3. V was clipped by 5 bases and J by 0 bases, with 13 bases between them. CDR1 and CDR2 from the germline V gene are MDHEN and SYDVKM. The CDR3 DNA is TGTGCCAGCAGTCCGGGACATTCGCTGAACACTGAAGCTTTCTTT. Translating gives CASSPGHSLNTEAFF.

This chain joins TRBV29-1 and TRBJ2-5; a possible D gene is TRBD1 (7 bases). Trimming pared 8 bases from V and 5 bases from J, leaving 9 bases between. Germline V gene sequence: CDR1 SQVTM, CDR2 ANQGSEA. The CDR3 sequence is 10 residues long. This CDR3 reads CSSGGETQYF. DNA of the CDR3: TGCAGCTCAGGGGGGGAGACCCAGTACTTC.

This clonotype is medium-sized. The chain couples TRBV7-2 to TRBJ2-7, with TRBD2 identical over 8 bases. The trim removed 7 bases at V and 6 bases at J, leaving 14 bases unmatched. Germline V lookup: CDR1 SGHTA, CDR2 FQGNSA. The CDR3 runs 15 residues. CDR3 DNA: TGTGCCAGCACCCGGGGGGGTAGCGGGGTTTTCGAGCAGTACTTC. Its protein product is CASTRGGSGVFEQYF. Filled out from reference TRBV7-2 and TRBJ2-7, the complete variable domain reads GAGVSQSPSNKVTEKGKDVELRCDPISGHTALYWYRQSLGQGLEFLIYFQGNSAPDKSGLPSDRFSAERTGGSVSTLTIQRTQQEDSAVYLCASTRGGSGVFEQYFGPGTRLTVT.

J is TRBJ2-1 and V is TRBV5-4, with TRBD2 matching over 14 bases. In germline, CDR1 is SGHNT, CDR2 YYREEE (reference sequence). Germline trimming cut 3 bases from V and 9 bases from J; bases unmatched to any gene: 5. The CDR3 loop spans 15 amino acids. CDR3 sequence (DNA): TGTGCCAGCAGCTCGGGACTAGCGGGGGTGGCTGAGCAGTTCTTC. Residues: CASSSGLAGVAEQFF.

This clonotype was counted at least ten times. The chain uses TRBV7-2 and TRBJ2-1, with 9 bases identical to TRBD2. The germline gives CDR1 SGHTA, CDR2 FQGNSA. With V trimmed by 1 base and J by 4 bases, 8 bases remained unmatched. This CDR3 is built from 17 residues. The CDR3 reads CASSLVPTSGVYNEQFF. As DNA, the CDR3 is TGTGCCAGCAGCTTAGTCCCGACTAGCGGAGTATACAATGAGCAGTTCTTC.

The J gene is TRBJ1-1, the V gene TRBV29-1, with TRBD1 matching 7 bases. The V gene end was trimmed by 7 bases and the J gene end by 1 base; junction bases not matched to a gene: 6. The CDR3 is 13 amino acids. Per germline, CDR1 SQVTM and CDR2 ANQGSEA. The CDR3 protein is CSAKTGTNTEAFF. CDR3 DNA: TGCAGCGCTAAGACAGGGACGAACACTGAAGCTTTCTTT.

There are many counts of this clonotype. The chain carries TRBV4-2 and TRBJ1-5; D remains unclear. CDR1 is LGHNA and CDR2 is YNFKEQ in the germline V gene. CDR3 length equals 18 residues. Trimming left V 0 bases short and J 5 bases short, with 20 bases between. The CDR3 sequence is CASSQDRQMAIPHQPQHF. CDR3 nucleotide sequence: TGTGCCAGCAGCCAAGATAGGCAAATGGCAATTCCCCATCAGCCCCAGCATTTT.